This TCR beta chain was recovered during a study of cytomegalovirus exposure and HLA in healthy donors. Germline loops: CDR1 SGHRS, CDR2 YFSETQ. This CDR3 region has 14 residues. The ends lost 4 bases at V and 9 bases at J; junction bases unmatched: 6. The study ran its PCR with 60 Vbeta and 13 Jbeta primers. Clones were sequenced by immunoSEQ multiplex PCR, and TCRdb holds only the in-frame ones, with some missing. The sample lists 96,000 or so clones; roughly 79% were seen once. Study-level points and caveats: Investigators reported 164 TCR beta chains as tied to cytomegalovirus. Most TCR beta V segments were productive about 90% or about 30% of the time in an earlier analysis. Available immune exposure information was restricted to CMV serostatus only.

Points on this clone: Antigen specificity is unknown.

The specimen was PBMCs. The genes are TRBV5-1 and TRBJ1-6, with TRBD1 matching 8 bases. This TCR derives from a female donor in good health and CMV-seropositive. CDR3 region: CASSQDRVGSPLHF. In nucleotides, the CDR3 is TGCGCCAGCAGCCAGGACAGGGTTGGTTCACCCCTCCACTTT.